These 6 T cell receptor beta chains were sequenced from one sample in a study of blood T cell repertoires in COVID-19. TCRdb's table, derived via immunoSEQ multiplex PCR, lists solely in-frame clones and lacks some. The sample includes about 300,000 clones, 88% of them seen just once. The sequencing sample was made of peripheral blood. These receptors all come from a woman younger than 45 who had recovered from COVID-19.

The chain recombines TRBV28 with TRBJ2-3; TRBD2 matches 14 bases. The ends lost 7 bases at V and 1 base at J; junction bases unmatched: 10. Germline CDR1 is MDHEN and CDR2 is SYDVKM. This CDR3 is built from 18 residues. As DNA, the CDR3 is TGTGCCAGCACCCCTCGACTAGCGGGGGGGCCCGGCACAGATACGCAGTATTTT. Protein: CASTPRLAGGPGTDTQYF. Looking up the rest from reference TRBV28 and TRBJ2-3 gives the full variable domain: DVKVTQSSRYLVKRTGEKVFLECVQDMDHENMFWYRQDPGLGLRLIYFSYDVKMKEKGDIPEGYSVSREKKERFSLILESASTNQTSMYLCASTPRLAGGPGTDTQYFGPGTRLTVL.

The genes are TRBV18 and TRBJ2-2; TRBD1 aligns across 7 bases. V lost 3 bases and J lost 2; bases outside the gene matches: 9. The CDR3 contains 17 residues. Germline CDR1 is KGHSH and CDR2 is LQKENI. In DNA form, the CDR3 reads TGTGCCAGCTCACCCGACAGGGTCAGGGTCAACACCGGGGAGCTGTTTTTT. The encoded protein is CASSPDRVRVNTGELFF.

J is TRBJ1-4 and V is TRBV7-7; TRBD1 is a possible D gene (6 bases). CDR3 length: 15 residues. Germline-derived CDR1 and CDR2 are SSHAT and FNYEAQ (reference sequence). Between the trimmed V and J ends, which lost 1 base and 4 bases, there was a span of 10 bases. CDR3: CASSLGGQLNEKLFF. CDR3 sequence (DNA): TGTGCCAGCAGCTTAGGCGGACAGCTTAATGAAAAACTGTTTTTT. The variable domain in full, completed from reference TRBV7-7 and TRBJ1-4, reads GAGVSQSPRYKVTKRGQDVTLRCDPISSHATLYWYQQALGQGPEFLTYFNYEAQPDKSGLPSDRFSAERPEGSISTLTIQRTEQRDSAMYRCASSLGGQLNEKLFFGSGTQLSVL.

The chain is built from TRBV3-1 (or the pseudogene TRBV3-2) and TRBJ2-3; TRBD2 might be the D (5 bases). The CDR3 runs to 16 residues. Germline CDR1 reads LGHDT; CDR2 reads YNNKEL (reference sequence). Trimming removed 2 bases at V and 4 bases at J, with 16 bases between. CDR3 coding DNA: TGTGCCAGCAGCCAATCCCCGGGGTTTGGCTCAGATACGCAGTATTTT. It yields the protein CASSQSPGFGSDTQYF.

This clone was counted between two and nine times. The chain combines TRBV9 with TRBJ1-4; 7 nucleotides match TRBD1. Germline V lookup: CDR1 SGDLS, CDR2 YYNGEE. Losses at the gene ends were 7 bases for V and 3 bases for J; bases not matched to a gene: 6. This CDR3 is built from 14 residues. CDR3: CASQTGTANEKLFF. The CDR3 bases are TGTGCCAGCCAAACCGGGACAGCTAATGAAAAACTGTTTTTT.

The rearrangement uses TRBV14 and TRBJ1-2; no clear D gene. The CDR3 covers 15 residues. CDR1 is SGHDN and CDR2 is FVKESK in the germline V gene. The V gene lost 1 base and the J gene lost 4 bases, with 13 bases spanning the gap. CDR3 protein: CASSQGPGTGYGYTF. The CDR3, as DNA: TGTGCCAGCAGCCAAGGACCGGGAACGGGCTATGGCTACACCTTC.